This passage covers 32 T cell receptor beta chains from one sample sequenced in a study of blood T cell repertoires in COVID-19. Profiled with immunoSEQ multiplex PCR; TCRdb holds only in-frame clones, not every one. The table has around 64,000 clones, 82% seen once. Sequencing was done on a sample of peripheral blood. Receptors were obtained from a human donor in a cohort sampled during active COVID-19.

V is TRBV6-5 and J is TRBJ2-1; TRBD1 aligns across 7 bases. CDR3 size: 13 residues. Looked up from germline, CDR1 is MNHEY and CDR2 is SVGAGI. V gave up 2 bases and J gave up 6 bases; unmatched junction bases: 1. The CDR3 here is CASSYRGRNEQFF. CDR3 nucleotide sequence: TGTGCCAGCAGTTACAGGGGGCGCAATGAGCAGTTCTTC.

This chain uses TRBV14 with TRBJ2-2; D might be TRBD2 (5 bases). The V end was cut by 4 bases, the J end by 4 bases, with 7 bases between. This CDR3 has 13 amino acids. Per germline, CDR1 SGHDN and CDR2 FVKESK. The CDR3 loop is CASSRLITGELFF. In DNA, the CDR3 is TGTGCCAGCAGCCGACTAATCACCGGGGAGCTGTTTTTT.

The chain has TRBV19 and TRBJ1-2, with a tentative D call TRBD1 (6 bases). Germline CDR1 and CDR2: LNHDA and SQIVND (reference sequence). Deletions cut 2 bases from V and 4 bases from J, with 14 bases between. The CDR3 sequence is 15 residues long. The CDR3 nucleotides read TGTGCCAGTAGTATAAGAAACAGGGATAGCTATGGCTACACCTTC. It is translated as CASSIRNRDSYGYTF. Using reference TRBV19 and TRBJ1-2 for the parts outside the CDR3, the full variable domain is DGGITQSPKYLFRKEGQNVTLSCEQNLNHDAMYWYRQDPGQGLRLIYYSQIVNDFQKGDIAEGYSVSREKKESFPLTVTSAQKNPTAFYLCASSIRNRDSYGYTFGSGTRLTVV.

Only a few counts were recorded for this clone. V usage is TRBV4-1 and J usage is TRBJ1-1; D might be TRBD1 (5 bases). V shed 0 bases and J shed 10 bases, with 12 bases lying between them. CDR1 is MGHRA and CDR2 is YSYEKL in the germline V gene. The CDR3 runs to 13 residues. The CDR3 nucleotides read TGCGCCAGCAGCCAAGATCAGGGTGGTGGAGCTTTCTTT. It translates to CASSQDQGGGAFF.

V usage is TRBV9 and J usage is TRBJ2-1; 9 positions agree with TRBD2. The CDR3 is 16 amino acids. From germline, CDR1 is SGDLS and CDR2 YYNGEE. V gave up 0 bases and J gave up 2 bases; unmatched junction bases: 3. The CDR3 DNA follows: TGTGCCAGCAGCGTAGACAGGACTAGCGCCTACAATGAGCAGTTCTTC. Its translation is CASSVDRTSAYNEQFF.

The CDR3 DNA is TGTGCCAGTAGGACTGTAGCGGGGCAGAAAGAGACCCAGTACTTC. Translation gives CASRTVAGQKETQYF. This rearrangement joins TRBV19 to TRBJ2-5; the match to TRBD2 covers 8 bases. The germline V gene has CDR1 LNHDA and CDR2 SQIVND (reference sequence). V shed 6 bases, J shed 3 bases, and the junction held 9 bases outside the gene matches. The CDR3 runs to 15 residues.

This clone has a handful of counts. V is TRBV7-8 and J is TRBJ2-3; 8 nucleotides line up with TRBD2. With 3 bases clipped from V and 3 bases from J, the junction kept 5 bases outside the gene matches. Germline V gene lookup returns CDR1 SGHVS and CDR2 FQNEAQ. The CDR3 is 15 residues long. The chain's CDR3 is CASSFSGGGTDTQYF. For the CDR3, the DNA is TGTGCCAGCAGCTTTTCGGGCGGGGGGACAGATACGCAGTATTTT.

This clone was counted between two and nine times. At the DNA level, this CDR3 is encoded by other sequences in the same sample as well. CDR3 in amino acids: CASSRGPTYEQYF. DNA for the CDR3: TGCGCCAGCAGCCGGGGGCCCACCTACGAGCAGTACTTC. V and J are TRBV4-1 and TRBJ2-7; D might be TRBD1 (6 bases). Germline CDR1 is MGHRA and CDR2 is YSYEKL. This CDR3 is built from 13 residues. V was trimmed by 4 bases and J by 2 bases, leaving 9 bases between them.

This chain links TRBV3-1 (or the pseudogene TRBV3-2) with TRBJ2-5; 16 bases fit TRBD2. V shed 4 bases and J 14 bases; nucleotides not matched to a gene: 16. The CDR3 is 17 amino acids. The germline V gene has CDR1 LGHDT and CDR2 YNNKEL (reference sequence). CDR3 coding DNA: TGTGCCAGCAGCCTTCCGGGACTAGCGGGGGGGGGAACTACCGTTTACTTC. Protein: CASSLPGLAGGGTTVYF.

This rearrangement joins TRBV4-1 to TRBJ1-5; TRBD1 agrees at 8 bases. Germline trimming cut 4 bases from V and 5 bases from J; bases unmatched to any gene: 7. The CDR3 runs to 15 residues. Germline loops: CDR1 MGHRA, CDR2 YSYEKL. The CDR3: CASSRQDRADQPQHF. Here the CDR3 DNA reads TGCGCCAGCAGCCGTCAGGACAGGGCAGATCAGCCCCAGCATTTT.

This clone was seen only a few times. The V call is TRBV29-1, the J call TRBJ1-1; D uncertain. V lost 2 bases and J lost 0, with 22 bases in between. This CDR3 region has 18 residues. CDR1 and CDR2 (germline): SQVTM, ANQGSEA. CDR3: CSVEWVSGDIYMNTEAFF. The CDR3 nucleotides are TGCAGCGTTGAATGGGTCAGCGGGGATATATACATGAACACTGAAGCTTTCTTT.

The chain combines TRBV3-1 (or the pseudogene TRBV3-2) with TRBJ2-2; D is perhaps TRBD1 (5 bases). The V end lost 3 bases, the J end lost 5 bases, and 16 bases lay between the germline ends. CDR1 is LGHDT, CDR2 YNNKEL, per germline (reference sequence). The CDR3 runs 16 residues. The CDR3 nucleotides read TGTGCCAGCAGCCAGGACATCCCGAGAAGGACCGGGGAGCTGTTTTTT. It codes for CASSQDIPRRTGELFF.

This CDR3 is CASSLASVDEQFF. Written as DNA, the CDR3 is TGTGCCAGCAGCTTAGCGTCGGTGGATGAGCAGTTCTTC. The rearrangement joins TRBV7-7 to TRBJ2-1; D not certain. With 0 bases removed from V and 8 bases from J, the gap between germline ends came to 8 bases. The germline V gene encodes CDR1 SSHAT and CDR2 FNYEAQ (reference sequence). This CDR3 is 13 amino acids long.

The chain couples TRBV14 to TRBJ2-3, with D unresolved. Per the germline V gene, CDR1 is SGHDN and CDR2 is FVKESK. Trimming removed 3 bases from V and 2 bases from J, with 3 bases in between. CDR3 length equals 12 residues. The CDR3 DNA follows: TGTGCCAGCAGCCACAACACAGATACGCAGTATTTT. Its translation: CASSHNTDTQYF.

CDR3 sequence: CATSRNRGNPYNEQFF. The DNA of the CDR3 is TGTGCCACCAGTCGAAACAGGGGGAACCCCTACAATGAGCAGTTCTTC. V usage is TRBV15 and J usage is TRBJ2-1, with 8 bases lining up with TRBD1. Germline V CDR1 and CDR2: LNHNV, YYDKDF (reference sequence). V trimming: 6 bases; J trimming: 2 bases; junction bases outside the gene matches: 9. This CDR3 spans 16 amino acids.

V and J are TRBV27 and TRBJ2-1; 7 positions agree with TRBD1. The germline V gene has CDR1 MNHEY and CDR2 SMNVEV (reference sequence). The CDR3 spans 14 residues. The junction had 3 bases not matched to a gene; V was cut back by 7 bases and J by 0 bases. CDR3 sequence: CASKGANSYNEQFF. The CDR3 bases are TGTGCCAGCAAGGGGGCGAACTCCTACAATGAGCAGTTCTTC.

V usage is TRBV29-1 and J usage is TRBJ1-3; TRBD1 matches at 9 bases. Germline values: CDR1 SQVTM, CDR2 ANQGSEA. The CDR3 contains 16 residues. V was pared by 7 bases and J by 0 bases, with 10 bases of the junction left unmatched. CDR3 protein: CSATGTGLASGNTIYF. The CDR3 coding sequence is TGCAGCGCCACCGGGACAGGGTTGGCCTCTGGAAACACCATATATTTT.

V gene TRBV5-8 combines with J gene TRBJ1-3, with D possibly being TRBD1 (6 bases). This CDR3 region has 16 residues. V was cut by 4 bases and J by 0 bases, with 14 bases left in between. Germline assignment: CDR1 SGHTS and CDR2 YDEGEE. For the CDR3, the DNA is TGTGCCAGCAGCCGGGACAAAGTTAGCTCTGGAAACACCATATATTTT. Its translation: CASSRDKVSSGNTIYF.

This chain links TRBV6-4 with TRBJ1-6; D uncertain. Germline assignment: CDR1 MRHNA and CDR2 SNTAGT. Trimming removed 2 bases at V and 9 bases at J, with 17 bases between. The CDR3 extends over 16 amino acids. The CDR3 spells CASSDLRTADFSPLHF. The CDR3 region has the DNA TGTGCCAGCAGTGACCTAAGGACTGCGGACTTTTCACCCCTCCACTTT.

This chain connects TRBV3-1 (or the pseudogene TRBV3-2) to TRBJ2-5; no firm D call. V gave up 0 bases and J gave up 4 bases, with 9 bases separating them. Germline CDR1 reads LGHDT; CDR2 reads YNNKEL (reference sequence). The CDR3 runs to 14 residues. This CDR3 reads CASSQDLQVETQYF. The CDR3 nucleotides are TGTGCCAGCAGCCAAGATCTCCAGGTAGAGACCCAGTACTTC.

The rearrangement uses TRBV10-3 and TRBJ2-1, with a weak D call TRBD2 (5 bases). CDR1 is ENHRY, CDR2 SYGVKD, per germline. The CDR3 extends over 16 amino acids. Trimming left V 3 bases short and J 6 bases short, with 18 bases between. The CDR3 region has the DNA TGTGCCATCAGTGACCTGGAGGATAGCCGGCGCAATGAGCAGTTCTTC. Amino acids: CAISDLEDSRRNEQFF.

The chain has TRBV11-3 and TRBJ2-2; D is possibly TRBD2 (7 bases). The CDR3 has 15 amino acids. V was trimmed by 4 bases and J by 3 bases, leaving 12 bases between them. Germline CDR1 SGHNT, CDR2 YENEEA. CDR3: CASSSGGADTGELFF. The CDR3 DNA reads as TGTGCCAGCAGCTCTGGGGGGGCCGACACCGGGGAGCTGTTTTTT.

The V gene is TRBV7-9, the J gene TRBJ2-7; maybe TRBD1 (6 bases). The ends were cut back, 4 bases at V and 2 bases at J, with 12 bases in the middle. The CDR3 runs to 14 residues. CDR1 and CDR2 (germline): SEHNR, FQNEAQ (reference sequence). This CDR3 reads CASSSQGFAYEQYV. DNA of the CDR3: TGTGCCAGCAGCTCACAGGGTTTCGCCTACGAGCAGTACGTC.

V and J are TRBV5-1 and TRBJ2-7, with 15 nucleotides matching TRBD2. The CDR3 totals 19 residues. Germline loops: CDR1 SGHRS, CDR2 YFSETQ. V lost 3 bases and J lost 2; bases outside the gene matches: 12. The CDR3 loop reads CASSYKIPGTSGGPYEQYF. The CDR3 DNA reads as TGCGCCAGCAGCTACAAAATACCCGGGACTAGCGGGGGGCCCTACGAGCAGTACTTC.

This rearrangement joins TRBV10-3 to TRBJ2-2; weak D call: TRBD2 (5 bases). V lost 5 bases and J lost 7, with 14 bases in between. CDR1 and CDR2 from the germline V gene are ENHRY and SYGVKD. CDR3 length: 14 amino acids. CDR3 protein: CAISRGLGNGELFF. Here the CDR3 DNA reads TGTGCCATCAGTCGGGGATTGGGGAACGGGGAGCTGTTTTTT.

The chain employs TRBV30 and TRBJ1-2, with 11 nucleotides matching TRBD1. Germline V CDR1 and CDR2: GTSNPN, SVGIG (reference sequence). V was clipped by 8 bases and J by 2 bases; unmatched bases: 10. CDR3 size: 15 residues. The CDR3: CAAGSRDRGNYGYTF. The CDR3 DNA follows: TGTGCCGCAGGTAGTCGGGACAGGGGGAACTATGGCTACACCTTC.

The rearrangement links TRBV30 to TRBJ1-2; D might be TRBD1 (5 bases). The ends were cut back, 4 bases at V and 3 bases at J, with 9 bases in the middle. This CDR3 has 12 residues. Germline CDR1 GTSNPN, CDR2 SVGIG (reference sequence). The CDR3 DNA reads as TGTGCCTGGATGGAAGGGGACTATGGCTACACCTTC. It is translated as CAWMEGDYGYTF.

In regard to this clone: Other DNA sequences in this specimen translate into the identical CDR3. The CDR3 DNA follows: TGTGCCAGCAGCTTAGCGGGGAATAGCAATCAGCCCCAGCATTTT. Translation: CASSLAGNSNQPQHF. This chain connects TRBV11-2 to TRBJ1-5; D not certain. Germline V gives CDR1 SGHAT, CDR2 FQNNGV. The CDR3 spans 15 residues. V lost 1 base and J lost 0, with 7 bases in between.

V gene TRBV6-6 combines with J gene TRBJ2-5; 12 nucleotides line up with TRBD2. The CDR3 contains 16 residues. J was trimmed by 5 bases and V by 2 bases; bases with no gene match: 6. CDR1 is MNHNY, CDR2 SVGAGI, per germline (reference sequence). The DNA of the CDR3 is TGTGCCAGCAGTTACCTAGCGGGGGGGCCCGGGGAGACCCAGTACTTC. This encodes CASSYLAGGPGETQYF.

CDR3 protein: CASSERDYGTIQYF. CDR3 DNA sequence: TGTGCCAGCAGTGAACGGGACTACGGCACCATTCAGTACTTC. This chain joins TRBV6-4 and TRBJ2-4; 7 bases are shared with TRBD2. The V segment lost 3 bases and the J segment 9 bases; nucleotides outside the gene matches: 8. This CDR3 contains 14 residues. Germline V lookup: CDR1 MRHNA, CDR2 SNTAGT.

This clone was observed a few times. The DNA for the CDR3 is TGTGCCAGCAGCCAAAGACTAGCGGGGGGGTACGAGCAGTACTTC. Translating it yields CASSQRLAGGYEQYF. This chain links TRBV4-2 with TRBJ2-7, with 14 bases matching TRBD2. Trimming cost V 2 bases and J 4 bases; bases outside gene matches: 1. Germline V lookup: CDR1 LGHNA, CDR2 YNFKEQ. The CDR3 length is 15 residues.

The rearrangement joins TRBV2 to TRBJ1-4, with D possibly matching TRBD1 (5 bases). Germline CDR1 SNHLY, CDR2 FYNNEI. The germline V and J ends were trimmed by 4 bases and 7 bases, with 7 bases remaining between them. CDR3 size: 12 residues. CDR3 region: CASSVQGEKLFF. DNA of the CDR3: TGTGCCAGCAGTGTGCAGGGTGAAAAACTGTTTTTT.